Each of the 26 T cell receptor beta chains below was sequenced from the same sample in a study of OX40 agonist ivuxolimab in advanced cancers. The receptor library was made with the immunoSEQ multiplex PCR assay. TCRdb holds this immuneACCESS table with in-frame rearrangements only. Some clones are missing; in checked studies, unresolved V genes explain under half, and the rest has no known cause. The sample data list approximately 90,000 clones, and approximately 85% of these were observed just once. The ten largest clones take up 3% to 4.5% of the sample. This material consisted of CD4+ or CD8+ T cells sorted from blood, taken in a trial of the OX40 agonist ivuxolimab. The source of these receptors is an adult with an advanced solid tumor such as melanoma, head and neck, liver or kidney cancer.

The CDR3 sequence is CASSVGQGANNEQFF. CDR3 bases: TGTGCCAGCAGTGTAGGACAGGGGGCTAACAATGAGCAGTTCTTC. This chain links TRBV2 with TRBJ2-1; 11 bases agree with TRBD1. From germline, CDR1 is SNHLY and CDR2 FYNNEI. Trimming at V came to 4 bases and at J to 5 bases, leaving 4 bases not matched to a gene. The CDR3 loop spans 15 amino acids.

The chain is built from TRBV14 and TRBJ2-5; no firm D call. CDR3 length: 16 residues. Trimming pared 0 bases from V and 2 bases from J, leaving 13 bases between. Germline lookup yields CDR1 SGHDN and CDR2 FVKESK. CDR3 amino acids: CASSQEISRIQETQYF. The CDR3 bases are TGTGCCAGCAGCCAAGAAATCTCACGGATACAAGAGACCCAGTACTTC.

The chain joins TRBV20-1 to TRBJ2-5; D gene uncertain. The germline V gene has CDR1 DFQATT and CDR2 SNEGSKA (reference sequence). This CDR3 has 11 amino acids. The V end was cut by 6 bases, the J end by 4 bases, with 9 bases between. The CDR3: CSALTLETQYF. In DNA, the CDR3 is TGCAGTGCCTTAACGTTAGAGACCCAGTACTTC.

This chain links TRBV6-1 with TRBJ1-1; 8 nucleotides align to TRBD1. There are 14 residues in the CDR3. V trimming: 6 bases; J trimming: 1 base; junction bases outside the gene matches: 4. In germline, CDR1 is MNHNS, CDR2 SASEGT. In DNA, the CDR3 is TGTGCCAGCAGATTGACAGGGGCGAACACTGAAGCTTTCTTT. Its translation: CASRLTGANTEAFF.

The chain couples TRBV19 to TRBJ1-6; 8 bases are shared with TRBD1. The length of the CDR3 is 14 residues. Germline CDR1 and CDR2: LNHDA and SQIVND (reference sequence). Trimming cost V 6 bases and J 7 bases; bases outside gene matches: 5. The CDR3 region is CASSQDRGNSPLHF. The CDR3 region has the DNA TGTGCCAGTAGCCAAGACAGGGGAAATTCACCCCTCCACTTT.

A single count supports this clone. The chain has TRBV18 and TRBJ2-7; no definite D call. There are 13 residues in the CDR3. Germline V lookup: CDR1 KGHSH, CDR2 LQKENI. The V gene lost 4 bases and the J gene lost 3 bases, with 10 bases spanning the gap. The CDR3 coding sequence is TGTGCCAGCTCACTTTACGGCTACTACGAGCAGTACTTC. Protein: CASSLYGYYEQYF.

The chain is built from TRBV19 and TRBJ2-7, with 9 bases that match TRBD2. The V gene end was trimmed by 7 bases and the J gene end by 2 bases; junction bases not matched to a gene: 12. Germline V gene lookup returns CDR1 LNHDA and CDR2 SQIVND (reference sequence). CDR3 length: 16 amino acids. DNA of the CDR3: TGTGCCAGTACCCCTAAGGCGGCTAGCGGGACCTACGAGCAGTACTTC. Its translation is CASTPKAASGTYEQYF.

CDR3 in amino acids: CASSSPRTGFDVTIRTGELFF. In DNA form, the CDR3 reads TGTGCCAGCAGCTCCCCAAGGACAGGGTTTGACGTGACGATACGCACCGGGGAGCTGTTTTTT. The genes are TRBV7-6 and TRBJ2-2; TRBD1 agrees at 8 bases. Germline V gives CDR1 SGHVS, CDR2 FNYEAQ. CDR3 length: 21 residues. V gave up 4 bases and J gave up 4 bases; unmatched junction bases: 23.

CDR3 region: CASSHNTGTEAFF. The CDR3 DNA reads TGTGCCAGCAGCCATAACACGGGCACTGAAGCTTTCTTT. This chain links TRBV6-5 with TRBJ1-1; D gene uncertain. Germline-derived CDR1 and CDR2 are MNHEY and SVGAGI. CDR3 length: 13 residues. Trimming stripped 6 bases from V and 4 bases from J, with 12 bases between.

CDR3 coding DNA: TGTGCCAGCAGTCTACAATTGGGGGACATTCAGTACTTC. It yields the protein CASSLQLGDIQYF. This sequence joins TRBV14 and TRBJ2-4; D possibly matches TRBD1 or TRBD2 (5 bases each). This CDR3 has 13 amino acids. Per germline, CDR1 SGHDN and CDR2 FVKESK. Trimming shortened V by 6 bases and J by 8 bases, and 14 bases separated the two germline ends.

The chain has TRBV6-6 and TRBJ2-7, with D unclear. Looked up from germline, CDR1 is MNHNY and CDR2 is SVGAGI (reference sequence). The germline V and J ends were trimmed by 6 bases and 1 base, with 13 bases remaining between them. The CDR3 contains 14 residues. This CDR3 is CASSPPLASYEQYF. CDR3 DNA sequence: TGTGCCAGCAGCCCACCTCTGGCTTCCTACGAGCAGTACTTC.

This chain joins TRBV28 and TRBJ2-7, with D perhaps matching TRBD2 (6 bases). The CDR3 runs 13 residues. V shed 2 bases and J shed 5 bases, with 10 bases lying between them. The germline V gene has CDR1 MDHEN and CDR2 SYDVKM. CDR3 sequence reads: CASSLTGGDEQYF. The CDR3 coding sequence is TGTGCCAGCAGTTTAACCGGGGGTGACGAGCAGTACTTC. The variable domain in full, completed from reference TRBV28 and TRBJ2-7, reads DVKVTQSSRYLVKRTGEKVFLECVQDMDHENMFWYRQDPGLGLRLIYFSYDVKMKEKGDIPEGYSVSREKKERFSLILESASTNQTSMYLCASSLTGGDEQYFGPGTRLTVT.

The CDR3 loop is CSVKGGDEQYF. CDR3 bases: TGCAGTGTCAAGGGGGGCGACGAGCAGTACTTC. V usage is TRBV20-1 and J usage is TRBJ2-7, with D perhaps assigned TRBD1 or TRBD2 (6 bases each). CDR3 length: 11 residues. The V and J ends lost 7 bases and 5 bases respectively, with 12 bases between them. CDR1 and CDR2 (germline): DFQATT, SNEGSKA (reference sequence).

The gene calls are TRBV6-5 and TRBJ2-3; TRBD2 aligns across 7 bases. The CDR3 covers 14 residues. Losses at the gene ends were 3 bases for V and 1 base for J; bases not matched to a gene: 1. CDR1 is MNHEY, CDR2 SVGAGI, per germline. CDR3: CASSYTSGTDTQYF. CDR3 nucleotides: TGTGCCAGCAGTTATACTAGCGGCACAGATACGCAGTATTTT.

The chain links TRBV11-3 to TRBJ2-1, with D hard to call. The CDR3 has 13 residues. Trimming cost V 5 bases and J 6 bases, with 11 bases left between them. Per germline, CDR1 SGHNT and CDR2 YENEEA. The CDR3 nucleotides are TGTGCCAGCAGCCCCAGGATTGGCAATGAGCAGTTCTTC. As protein: CASSPRIGNEQFF. The entire variable domain, with the rest obtained from reference TRBV11-3 and TRBJ2-1, is as follows: EAGVVQSPRYKIIEKKQPVAFWCNPISGHNTLYWYLQNLGQGPELLIRYENEEAVDDSQLPKDRFSAERLKGVDSTLKIQPAELGDSAVYLCASSPRIGNEQFFGPGTRLTVL.

V gene TRBV5-3 combines with J gene TRBJ2-7; D remains unclear. TRBV5-3 falls under the ORF class, with uncertain function. Trimming removed 2 bases from V and 4 bases from J, with 19 bases in between. This CDR3 has 16 residues. CDR3 DNA sequence: TGTGCCAGAAGCTTATACCACCAGACCTGTTTGTACGAGCAGTACTTC. This sequence encodes CARSLYHQTCLYEQYF.

The CDR3 is CASSVATSGSPGELFF. Here the CDR3 DNA reads TGTGCCAGCAGCGTAGCCACTAGCGGGAGTCCCGGGGAGCTGTTTTTT. The V gene is TRBV9, the J gene TRBJ2-2; the match to TRBD2 covers 11 bases. CDR3 length equals 16 residues. V lost 0 bases, J lost 6 bases, and 4 bases stayed unmatched. CDR1 SGDLS and CDR2 YYNGEE come from the germline V gene.

This rearrangement joins TRBV6-5 to TRBJ2-1, with TRBD2 matching 16 bases. In germline, CDR1 is MNHEY, CDR2 SVGAGI. V lost 4 bases, J lost 8 bases, and 2 bases stayed unmatched. This CDR3 has 15 amino acids. The CDR3 region has the DNA TGTGCCAGCAGTTGGGGACTAGCGGGGGGGGATGAGCAGTTCTTC. Encoded protein: CASSWGLAGGDEQFF.

This clone has just a few counts. This chain joins TRBV6-5 and TRBJ2-1, with 11 bases lining up with TRBD2. The CDR3 has 15 amino acids. Germline loops: CDR1 MNHEY, CDR2 SVGAGI. After removal of 6 bases from V and 4 bases from J, the junction contained 5 bases not matched to a gene. The CDR3 DNA reads TGTGCCAGCAGACGGACTAGCGGGTTGTACAATGAGCAGTTCTTC. It yields the protein CASRRTSGLYNEQFF.

This chain connects TRBV5-4 to TRBJ1-4; unclear D gene. V dropped 0 bases and J dropped 7 bases, with 7 bases sitting between them. The CDR3 totals 13 residues. Germline lookup yields CDR1 SGHNT and CDR2 YYREEE (reference sequence). This CDR3 reads CASSLGQLEKLFF. The DNA for the CDR3 is TGTGCCAGCAGCTTGGGGCAGCTTGAAAAACTGTTTTTT.

This clone appeared a single time. The chain is built from TRBV10-3 and TRBJ1-2; weak D call: TRBD1 (5 bases). The CDR3 contains 14 residues. V was clipped by 0 bases and J by 3 bases, with 8 bases between them. CDR1 is ENHRY and CDR2 is SYGVKD in the germline V gene. CDR3: CAISESVGDYGYTF. The CDR3 DNA is TGTGCCATCAGTGAGTCGGTGGGGGACTATGGCTACACCTTC.

The chain employs TRBV2 and TRBJ2-7; 7 nucleotides match TRBD2. The CDR3 covers 18 residues. After removal of 4 bases from V and 0 bases from J, the junction contained 15 bases not matched to a gene. CDR1 is SNHLY, CDR2 FYNNEI, per germline. In DNA, the CDR3 is TGTGCCAGCAGTGCGAGTCTAGCGGCCATCATCAGCTCCTACGAGCAGTACTTC. Its protein product is CASSASLAAIISSYEQYF.

The chain uses TRBV5-1 and TRBJ2-7, with 9 bases aligning to TRBD1. There are 15 residues in the CDR3. V dropped 1 base and J dropped 2; count of bases not matched to a gene: 4. Germline V CDR1 and CDR2: SGHRS, YFSETQ. DNA of the CDR3: TGCGCCAGCAGCTTGAAGGGGACAGGGCCCTACGAGCAGTACTTC. This translates into CASSLKGTGPYEQYF.

This clone has a single count. This rearrangement joins TRBV19 to TRBJ2-1, with D perhaps assigned TRBD1 or TRBD2 (6 bases each). The CDR3 covers 14 residues. Trimming cost V 7 bases and J 5 bases, with 15 bases left between them. Germline-derived CDR1 and CDR2 are LNHDA and SQIVND (reference sequence). CDR3 in amino acids: CASKEGGINNEQFF. The CDR3, as DNA: TGTGCCAGTAAGGAAGGGGGGATCAACAATGAGCAGTTCTTC. Full variable domain (remainder filled in from reference TRBV19 and TRBJ2-1): DGGITQSPKYLFRKEGQNVTLSCEQNLNHDAMYWYRQDPGQGLRLIYYSQIVNDFQKGDIAEGYSVSREKKESFPLTVTSAQKNPTAFYLCASKEGGINNEQFFGPGTRLTVL.

This chain's CDR3 is CASSQPTGEKETQYF. The CDR3 region has the DNA TGTGCCAGCAGTCAACCAACAGGGGAGAAGGAGACCCAGTACTTC. The chain recombines TRBV6-5 with TRBJ2-5; 7 bases fit TRBD1. Trimming removed 5 bases from V and 5 bases from J; junction bases left unmatched: 11. Germline V gene sequence: CDR1 MNHEY, CDR2 SVGAGI. This CDR3 has 15 residues.

V usage is TRBV28 and J usage is TRBJ2-6; D ambiguous. The CDR3 consists of 16 residues. CDR1 and CDR2 (germline): MDHEN, SYDVKM. Trimming shortened V by 2 bases and J by 1 base, and 9 bases separated the two germline ends. Here the CDR3 reads CASSLDLGSGANVLTF. As DNA, the CDR3 is TGTGCCAGCAGTTTAGATTTGGGATCTGGGGCCAACGTCCTGACTTTC.